This TCR beta chain was obtained from a study of CD8+ T cells in alopecia areata. To note about this clone: Its specificity is not known.

V was clipped by 4 bases and J by 7 bases, with 10 bases between them. Germline V gene lookup returns CDR1 MNHEY and CDR2 SMNVEV (reference sequence). The CDR3 extends over 12 amino acids. Extraction and reverse transcription of RNA yielded cDNA as the sequencing template. Sequencing used immunoSEQ multiplex PCR; TCRdb keeps in-frame clones, though not all of them. The data show more than 95,000 clones, with 30% to 40% seen just once and 3% to 3.5% held by the top ten. Study-level findings and limits: Among patients, TCR sharing was less clear than in mice, a difference possibly due in part to HLA diversity in the patient population.

The chain employs TRBV27 and TRBJ2-5; D gene ambiguous. This receptor was taken from a human donor with alopecia areata. Sequenced material: CD4+ T cells sorted from blood. The DNA for the CDR3 is TGTGCCAGCAGTTCCTCGCGCGGGACCCAGTACTTC. Translation: CASSSSRGTQYF.